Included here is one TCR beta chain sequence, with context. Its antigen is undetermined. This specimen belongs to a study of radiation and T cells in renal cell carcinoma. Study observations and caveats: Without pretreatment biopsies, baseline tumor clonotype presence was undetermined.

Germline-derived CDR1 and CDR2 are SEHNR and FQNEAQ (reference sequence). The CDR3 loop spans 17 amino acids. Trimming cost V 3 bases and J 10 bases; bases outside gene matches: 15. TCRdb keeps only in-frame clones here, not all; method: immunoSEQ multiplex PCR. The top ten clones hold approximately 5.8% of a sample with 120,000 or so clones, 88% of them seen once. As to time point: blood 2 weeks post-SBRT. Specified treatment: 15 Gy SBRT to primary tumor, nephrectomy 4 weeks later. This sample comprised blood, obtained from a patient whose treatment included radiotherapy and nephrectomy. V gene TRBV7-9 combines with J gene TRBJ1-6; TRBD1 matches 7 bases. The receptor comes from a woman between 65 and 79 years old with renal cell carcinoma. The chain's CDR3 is CASSFHDRQGIGSPLHF. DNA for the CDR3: TGTGCCAGCAGCTTCCACGATCGACAGGGTATTGGGTCACCCCTCCACTTT.